Sequencing of this TCR beta chain was carried out in a study of blood T cell repertoires in COVID-19. CDR3 length equals 15 residues. The germline V and J ends were trimmed by 4 bases and 5 bases, with 17 bases remaining between them. The V gene's germline CDR1 is SGHRS and CDR2 YFSETQ. Measured with immunoSEQ multiplex PCR; TCRdb has only the in-frame clones, and not every one. Seen here are roughly 100,000 clones, approximately 90% observed once, and the top ten hold around 32%. J is TRBJ2-3 and V is TRBV5-1; D is undetermined. The TCR comes from a woman at least 80 years old with acute or convalescent COVID-19. Sequencing was performed on peripheral blood. CDR3 nucleotides: TGCGCCAGCAGCCCCTTTGGTGGCCCTGAAGATACGCAGTATTTT. Residues: CASSPFGGPEDTQYF.